This TCR beta chain was sequenced for a study of cytomegalovirus exposure and HLA in healthy donors. Study conclusions and caveats: Across all donors, roughly uniform sequencing depth was an assumption of the presence/absence analyses. In a later analysis, a missense DCLRE1C variant was linked to TCR beta V- and J-gene trimming.

Germline V gives CDR1 MGHRA, CDR2 YSYEKL. The V gene lost 1 base and the J gene lost 2 bases, with 18 bases spanning the gap. The CDR3 runs to 18 residues. About this clone: Its antigen is unknown.

The PCR made use of 60 Vbeta and 13 Jbeta primers. TCRdb's table, derived via immunoSEQ multiplex PCR, lists solely in-frame clones and lacks some. Here the sample spans under 200,000 clones, about 71% being singletons. This chain joins TRBV4-1 and TRBJ2-1; a possible D gene is TRBD2 (6 bases). This TCR was recovered from a woman aged 25 to 45 in good health and CMV-seronegative. Source material: PBMCs. This CDR3 is CASSQGGLLGITYNEQFF. The CDR3 DNA follows: TGCGCCAGCAGCCAAGGGGGACTCCTAGGGATAACCTACAATGAGCAGTTCTTC.